This entry concerns a single TCR beta chain. This entry comes from a study of blood T cell repertoires in COVID-19. In the study overall: Samples of COVID-19 (acute and convalescent) were obtained from the United States, Italy and Spain. T cells, B-cell-depleted T cells, or PBMCs provided the cDNA or gDNA that served as material.

In the study's own analysis: It was from reference gene primer amplification that nucleated cell counts were estimated. Here immunoSEQ multiplex PCR was the method, and the copy in TCRdb shows in-frame clones only, minus some. V and J calls and clone size are copied from that table; D and trimming were computed from the DNA. In the table there are about 250,000 clones, approximately 90% of which are singletons. One Seattle source followed patients from active infection through their disease course. The sequence came from a woman aged 30 to 39 with COVID-19, enrolled during active disease. Sequenced sample: peripheral blood.

Here the CDR3 DNA reads TGTGCCAGCAGCCCCACGGATTCACCCCTCCACTTT. It encodes CASSPTDSPLHF. This chain uses TRBV9 with TRBJ1-6; no clear D. V was clipped by 4 bases and J by 8 bases, with 7 bases between them. The length of the CDR3 is 12 residues. Germline V gene data show CDR1 as SGDLS and CDR2 as YYNGEE.